This T cell receptor (beta chain) comes out of a study of CD8 T cells in cerebrospinal fluid in Alzheimer's disease. On the study more broadly: Clonal expansion of CSF T cells was measured with plate-based and droplet-based single-cell sequencing.

About this clonotype: No antigen is known for it.

The study, taken as a whole, reports: Versus healthy subjects, Alzheimer's patients more often had clones of at least 3%. Patients with mild cognitive impairment or Alzheimer's disease had a larger top CSF clone percentage than controls.

Germline-derived CDR1 and CDR2 are DFQATT and SNEGSKA (reference sequence). CDR3 length equals 16 residues. TCRdb reanalyzed the 10x single-cell sequencing reads, giving one entry per CDR3 protein sequence and no DNA. This listing includes about 1,100 distinct CDR3 sequences. The J gene is TRBJ2-4, the V gene TRBV20-1; the D call of TRBD1 rests on TCRdb alone, since no DNA is present to check it. Specimen: cerebrospinal fluid. The clonotype was recovered from a human donor in good health. The CDR3: CSARDRGDLAKNIQYF.